This T cell receptor (beta chain) was profiled in a study of vaccination effects on CD4 cells after COVID-19. Overall study: Participants received two doses of either the BNT162b2 or mRNA-1273 vaccine. Study findings and constraints: Missing from the study were early post-infection timepoints, and its convalescent patients were few.

Antigen-specific CD4+ T cells were expanded (with viral peptide pools) by the ViraFEST assay ahead of sequencing. CD4+ T cell isolation took place after approximately 11 days of culture. Vaccine recipients lacked prior SARS-CoV-2 infection and had negative nucleocapsid antibodies. Generated by immunoSEQ multiplex PCR, the TCRdb table keeps only in-frame clones and is missing some. Here the sample spans about 24,000 clones, about three quarters being singletons. Per germline, CDR1 SGHNT and CDR2 YYREEE (reference sequence). Trimming removed 4 bases from V and 7 bases from J, with 15 bases in between. This CDR3 region has 14 residues. Points on this clone: As yet, its antigen is unknown.

The sequencing here drew on CD4+ T cells from PBMCs cultured with SARS-CoV-2 spike peptides, taken before COVID-19 vaccination. The receptor was isolated from a human donor who received a COVID-19 vaccine. This chain links TRBV5-4 with TRBJ1-5; D is ambiguous. Here the CDR3 DNA reads TGTGCCAGCAGCGTCGACCCCACCCGGCAGCCCCAGCATTTT. This encodes CASSVDPTRQPQHF.